The following is a T cell receptor (beta chain) sequence with its context. Its antigen has not been determined. No base quality information exists; no much larger clone differs at one position. This sample is part of a study of cytomegalovirus exposure and HLA in healthy donors (dated by TCRdb to between 2016 and 2019). A note on the overall study: An earlier analysis of around 600 of the donors reported approximately 270 Gb of sequence data and some 100 million unique TCR beta sequences from about 200 million T cells. Approximately 330 gigabases of sequencing data and around 85 million unique TCR sequences made up an early release that covered approximately 650 HLA-typed donors. Of the approximately 370 genotyped donors, 75% to 85% were placed in the genetic ancestry cluster associated with self-reported Caucasian donors. The study aimed to test whether signatures of past pathogen exposure could be identified by cataloging public T cell receptors. The study used immunosequencing to profile the T cell repertoires of approximately 640 subjects and linked those repertoires to cytomegalovirus serostatus. Along with the approximately 650-subject first cohort, a separate validation cohort of over a hundred different subjects was used. To predict cytomegalovirus infection status, the study brought together high-throughput TCR immunosequencing, statistical association of individual TCRs with disease status, and machine learning. To study patterns of TCR occurrence, a later analysis re-analyzed previously published TCR beta repertoires from more than 550 donors and added high-resolution HLA genotyping. Rather than using new phenotypic data, the later analysis identified candidate immune exposures from TCR beta sequences and from how often those sequences occurred across donors. In an earlier analysis of 500 to 650 of the donors, high-throughput TCR beta sequencing was used to judge whether each TCR beta V gene segment behaved as functional or pseudogenic. Donor age, sex, ethnicity and CMV serostatus were compiled together with the repertoire data. Genome-wide SNP genotypes for about 65% of the roughly 670 donors were used in a later genetic analysis, which treated that subset as a discovery cohort. Every repertoire in the discovery cohort had been generated on one and the same sequencing platform. Both class I and class II loci were covered by HLA typing, at four-digit resolution. Typing coverage differed by locus: A, B, C, DRB1 and DQB1 were typed in roughly 620-630 donors, DQA1 in about 500, DPA1 in around 580, and DPB1 in approximately 450. Roughly 5 DR-DQ haplotypes were handled as single units for association and clustering because linkage in the cohort was strong. Across approximately 400 genotyped donors of the cohort, an average of roughly 250,000 unique TCR beta nucleotide sequences per donor were sequenced, and 15% to 20% of those sequences were non-productive. Results and caveats for the whole study, not just this receptor: The only immune exposure information available for the cohort was CMV serostatus. Some IMGT-functional V segments, including TRBV6-2 and TRBV6-3, could not be told apart with the 87-base-pair reads, so those segments were excluded. In a later genetic analysis, fewer N-insertions in productive TCRs were reported among donors in an Asian-associated ancestry cluster than the roughly 640-donor mean. This cohort had only TCR beta chains sequenced, and the lack of alpha or paired-chain data limited which features could be detected. According to a later analysis, most CMV-associated TCR beta chains appeared to be HLA-restricted, and the HLA associations seemed to be driven largely by CMV exposure. A later analysis associated about 17,000 TCR beta sequences with specific HLA alleles at a false discovery rate of 0.05. Because counts were too low, seventeen rarely observed V segments, including chromosome 9 orphons, were excluded from the earlier analysis of fewer than 650 of the donors. V-gene and J-gene trimming of TCR beta chains was associated with a missense DCLRE1C variant in a later genetic analysis, and the association was replicated in an independent cohort. When HLA alleles, especially DR and DQ, strongly co-occurred, TCR associations were difficult to assign to individual alleles. In an earlier analysis of 500 to 650 of the donors, most TCR beta V segments appeared in productive rearrangements about 90% or about 30% of the time, broadly matching IMGT annotations. In vitro tests confirmed that a few of the cytomegalovirus-associated TCR beta chains recognize cytomegalovirus antigens. It was suggested by the authors that the approach could potentially be generalized to other disease states and immunological phenotypes. According to a later analysis, TCR association rates differed among HLA loci, with DRB1 alleles showing the most associated TCRs and HLA-C alleles showing the fewest. In a later analysis, HLA-associated TCR beta chains were found to be more clonally expanded and to have lower generation probabilities than equally common non-associated chains. According to a later analysis, parvovirus B19, influenza, CMV and Epstein-Barr virus appeared linked to several top co-occurrence clusters. Cytomegalovirus status was reported to be diagnosed by the classifier with high specificity and sensitivity in both the original and validation cohorts. A further reported finding was that TCR beta sequences accurately predicted the HLA-A and HLA-B alleles for most subjects in the first cohort. Across donors, most TCR sequences were observed very rarely, whereas some public TCRs were present in many individuals. In the study, approximately 160 TCR beta chains were listed as associated with cytomegalovirus. Because HLA typing was unavailable for some donors at each locus, only the typed subset was used in association tests. Presence/absence analyses assumed roughly uniform sequencing depth across donors, an assumption that may not hold. The sequencing pipeline was judged likely to have produced a cluster of highly shared sequence variants as a technical artifact. Linkage disequilibrium might explain the correlated functional status among segregating V segments, but an unknown experimental factor could not be excluded.

V was cut back by 1 base and J by 6 bases, leaving a gap of 7 bases between them. Including the terminal cysteine and phenylalanine, the CDR3 comprises 12 residues. The read is trimmed to its CDR3 DNA, 36 bases read in frame from base 1. The germline V gene (reference sequence) supplies CDR1 SGHAT and CDR2 FQDESV. The library was prepared using the immunoSEQ multiplex PCR assay. For the multiplex PCR, a mixture combining 60 forward primers for TCR Vbeta segments and 13 reverse primers for TCR Jbeta segments was used. The CDR3 region of rearranged TCR beta genes was amplified from genomic DNA by a multiplex PCR assay. On the Illumina HiSeq System, the amplified TCR beta libraries were sequenced as 87-base-pair reads. As for the authors' bioinformatics: A later analysis counted tens of millions of unique TCR beta chains across the 550 to 750 repertoires, and around 12 million of these chains were shared by at least two donors. To remove PCR and sequencing errors, raw reads were error-corrected and collapsed into unique sequences using a nearest-neighbor algorithm that merged closely related sequences. To assign V, D and J gene segments, CDR3 sequences were aligned to IMGT reference sequences. Each retained sequence needed at least a six-nucleotide match to both a V gene segment and a J gene segment. A rearrangement was called productive if the CDR3 had no stop codons and remained in frame with V and J, and every other rearrangement was called non-productive. Following IMGT convention, CDR3 was defined as the stretch from the second conserved V-encoded cysteine to the conserved J-encoded phenylalanine. In an earlier analysis of more than 550 of the donors, sequences lacking an unambiguous match to a single V gene segment were excluded. In an earlier analysis of approximately 500 of the donors, a V segment was called functional when productive rearrangements were above 56.7%, and segregating when the standard deviation between donors exceeded 5%. To diagnose cytomegalovirus status from the catalog of TCR beta chain sequences, a statistical classification framework was built. A later analysis assigned V and J genes by comparing TCR nucleotide sequences with IMGT/GENE-DB human TR gene sequences. Using the TCRdist pipeline, a later analysis assigned CDR3 sequences along with most-parsimonious VDJ recombination scenarios. In a later analysis, each TCR beta chain was defined by its CDR3 amino acid sequence together with its V-gene family, and reads without a unique V-gene family were excluded. As a way to deal with suspected cross-contamination and a sequencing artifact, a later analysis dropped 500 to 700 nucleotide sequences that were highly shared and had low generation probability. In a later analysis, a clonal expansion index was calculated for each public chain from normalized within-repertoire ranks of inferred template counts. In a later analysis, generation probabilities were computed with a VDJ recombination model fitted to out-of-frame rearrangements, and the resulting probabilities were checked against IGoR. In a later analysis, hypergeometric tests were used to score TCR-TCR, TCR-HLA and TCR-CMV co-occurrence, with a repertoire-size bias correction applied to TCR pairs. False discovery rates were estimated in a later analysis by permuting HLA or CMV assignments 20 times. In a later analysis, co-occurring TCRs were grouped using DBSCAN, with TCRdist sequence similarity added in when clustering inside HLA-allele-positive subsets. For co-occurrence clustering, repertoires with fewer than 30,000 or more than 120,000 public chains were excluded, along with a handful of repertoires with anomalous nucleotide sharing. The source is immuneACCESS, and TCRdb retained only in-frame sequences with V and J called. Part of the clones is not carried over; for the studies checked, unresolved V genes explain less than half of this, and the remainder is unexplained. Clonal size and the V and J genes are those of that table, whereas D and trimming came from the DNA. This sample gives some 87,000 clones in total; roughly 79% of them show up just once. Under 25% of the sample rests with the top ten.

The cohort was made up of under 800 healthy bone marrow donors. At the time of sampling, every cohort member was nominally healthy, though immune exposures that went unrecorded were likely present. The donor was CMV seropositive and was included in the group of 289 seropositive cohort members. A peripheral blood sample was collected from each donor, and TCR beta sequencing was performed on peripheral blood mononuclear cells. Genomic DNA was extracted from the blood cell samples with the Qiagen DNeasy Blood Extraction Kit. Material: PBMCs. The chain is made from TRBV11-1 and TRBJ2-7; TRBD2 is a weak D gene call, 5 bases matching. The TCR comes from a woman between 35 and 50 years old in good health and CMV-seropositive. This receptor carries the CDR3 CASSLGGSEQYF. The DNA sequence is as follows: TGTGCCAGCAGCTTAGGAGGGTCCGAGCAGTACTTC.